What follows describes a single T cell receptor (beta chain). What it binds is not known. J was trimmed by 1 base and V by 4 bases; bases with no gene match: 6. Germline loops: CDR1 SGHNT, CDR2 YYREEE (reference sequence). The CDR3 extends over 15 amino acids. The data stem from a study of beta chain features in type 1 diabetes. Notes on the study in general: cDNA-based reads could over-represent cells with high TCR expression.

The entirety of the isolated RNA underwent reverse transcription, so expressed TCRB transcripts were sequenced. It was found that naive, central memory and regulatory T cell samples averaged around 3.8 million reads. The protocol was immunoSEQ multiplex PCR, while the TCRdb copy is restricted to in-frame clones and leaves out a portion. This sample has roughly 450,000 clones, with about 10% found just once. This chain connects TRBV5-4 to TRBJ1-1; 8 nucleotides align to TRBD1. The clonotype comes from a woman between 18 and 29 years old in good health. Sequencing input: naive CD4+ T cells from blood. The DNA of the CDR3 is TGTGCCAGCAGCAACGACAGGGGCGGGAACACTGAAGCTTTCTTT. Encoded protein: CASSNDRGGNTEAFF. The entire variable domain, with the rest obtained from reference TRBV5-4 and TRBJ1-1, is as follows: ETGVTQSPTHLIKTRGQQVTLRCSSQSGHNTVSWYQQALGQGPQFIFQYYREEENGRGNFPPRFSGLQFPNYSSELNVNALELDDSALYLCASSNDRGGNTEAFFGQGTRLTVV.